The T cell receptor beta chain under discussion was sequenced for a study of T cells in localized non-small cell lung cancer. Study findings and constraints: Uninvolved adjacent lung had more T cell clonality than any other tissue, topping tumor. In adjacent lung, a median roughly 62 of the top 100 tumor clones were found. Multi-region tumor sequencing was not done, so intratumor heterogeneity could not be excluded. Longer overall survival was seen with higher T cell density measured in blood.

On this clone itself: Antigen specificity is unknown.

Profiled with immunoSEQ multiplex PCR; TCRdb holds only in-frame clones, not every one. The sample has about 79,000 clones; approximately 84% are singletons. The specimen was peripheral blood, collected before any cancer treatment. This TCR was sampled from a female donor of 60 years or more with stage I lung adenocarcinoma.

CDR3 nucleotides: TGTGCCAGCAGCCCCCGTAGGCAGACTAACTATGGCTACACCTTC. Encoded protein: CASSPRRQTNYGYTF. The rearrangement uses TRBV11-2 and TRBJ1-2; no firm D call. This CDR3 is built from 15 residues. Germline V CDR1 and CDR2: SGHAT, FQNNGV. Trimming left V 5 bases short and J 0 bases short, with 13 bases between.